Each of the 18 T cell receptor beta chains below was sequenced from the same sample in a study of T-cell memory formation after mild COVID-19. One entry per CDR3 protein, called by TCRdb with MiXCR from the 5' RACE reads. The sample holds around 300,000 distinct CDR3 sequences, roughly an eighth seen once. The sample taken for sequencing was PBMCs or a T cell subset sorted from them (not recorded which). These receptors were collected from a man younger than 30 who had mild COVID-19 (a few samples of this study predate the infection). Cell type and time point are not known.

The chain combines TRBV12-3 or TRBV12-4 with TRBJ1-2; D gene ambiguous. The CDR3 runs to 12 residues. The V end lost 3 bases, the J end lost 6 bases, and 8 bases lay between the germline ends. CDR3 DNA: TGTGCCAGCAGTTTCATGTCTAATGGCTACACCTTC. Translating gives CASSFMSNGYTF.

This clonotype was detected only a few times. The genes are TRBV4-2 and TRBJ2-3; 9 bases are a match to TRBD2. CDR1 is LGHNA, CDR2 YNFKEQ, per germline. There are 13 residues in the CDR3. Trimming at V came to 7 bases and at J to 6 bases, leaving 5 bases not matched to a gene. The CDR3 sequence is CASTAGGYDTQYF. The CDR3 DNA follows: TGTGCCAGCACTGCGGGGGGGTATGATACGCAGTATTTT.

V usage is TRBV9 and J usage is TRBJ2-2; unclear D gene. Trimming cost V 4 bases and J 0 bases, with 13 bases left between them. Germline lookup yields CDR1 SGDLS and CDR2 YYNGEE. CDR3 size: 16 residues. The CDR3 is CASSPPDGPNTGELFF. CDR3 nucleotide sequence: TGTGCCAGCAGCCCTCCGGACGGTCCGAACACCGGGGAGCTGTTTTTT.

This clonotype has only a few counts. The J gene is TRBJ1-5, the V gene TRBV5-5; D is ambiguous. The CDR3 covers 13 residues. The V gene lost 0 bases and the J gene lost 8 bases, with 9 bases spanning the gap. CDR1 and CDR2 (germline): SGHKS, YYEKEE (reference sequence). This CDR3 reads CASSLAGSKPQHF. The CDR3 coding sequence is TGTGCCAGCAGCTTGGCCGGGTCTAAGCCCCAGCATTTT.

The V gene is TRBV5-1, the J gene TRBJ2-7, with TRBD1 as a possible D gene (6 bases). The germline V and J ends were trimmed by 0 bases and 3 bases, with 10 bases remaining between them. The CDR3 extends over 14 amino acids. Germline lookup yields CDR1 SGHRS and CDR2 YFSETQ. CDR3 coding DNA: TGCGCCAGCAGCTTGGTGGGGGCGGGCTACGAGCAGTACTTC. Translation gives CASSLVGAGYEQYF.

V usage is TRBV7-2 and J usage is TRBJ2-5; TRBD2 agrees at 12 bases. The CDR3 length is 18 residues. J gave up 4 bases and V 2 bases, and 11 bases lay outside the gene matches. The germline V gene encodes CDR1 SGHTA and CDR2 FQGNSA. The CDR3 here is CASSLNFASGGAGETQYF. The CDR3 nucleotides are TGTGCCAGCAGCTTAAATTTTGCTAGCGGGGGGGCCGGAGAGACCCAGTACTTC. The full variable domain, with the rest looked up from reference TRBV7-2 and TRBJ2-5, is GAGVSQSPSNKVTEKGKDVELRCDPISGHTALYWYRQSLGQGLEFLIYFQGNSAPDKSGLPSDRFSAERTGGSVSTLTIQRTQQEDSAVYLCASSLNFASGGAGETQYFGPGTRLLVL.

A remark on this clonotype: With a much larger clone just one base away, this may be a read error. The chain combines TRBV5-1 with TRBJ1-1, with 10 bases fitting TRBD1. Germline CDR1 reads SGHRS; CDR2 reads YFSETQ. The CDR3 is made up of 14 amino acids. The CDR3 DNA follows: TGCGCCAGCAGCTGGGACAGGGGTGGAACTGAAGCTTTATTT. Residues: CASSWDRGGTEALF.

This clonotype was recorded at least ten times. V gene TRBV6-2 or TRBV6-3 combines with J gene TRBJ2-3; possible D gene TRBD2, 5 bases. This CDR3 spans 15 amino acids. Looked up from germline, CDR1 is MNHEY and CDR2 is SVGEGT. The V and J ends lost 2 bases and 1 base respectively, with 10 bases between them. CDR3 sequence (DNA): TGTGCCAGCAGTTACCAGTGGGGAGGCACAGATACGCAGTATTTT. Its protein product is CASSYQWGGTDTQYF.

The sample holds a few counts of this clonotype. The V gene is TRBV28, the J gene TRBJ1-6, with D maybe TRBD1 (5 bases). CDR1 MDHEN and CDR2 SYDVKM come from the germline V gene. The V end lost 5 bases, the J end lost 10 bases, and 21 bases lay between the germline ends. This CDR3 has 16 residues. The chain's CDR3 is CASSPGGTPFASPLHF. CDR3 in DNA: TGTGCCAGCAGTCCTGGTGGGACTCCATTTGCCTCACCCCTCCACTTT.

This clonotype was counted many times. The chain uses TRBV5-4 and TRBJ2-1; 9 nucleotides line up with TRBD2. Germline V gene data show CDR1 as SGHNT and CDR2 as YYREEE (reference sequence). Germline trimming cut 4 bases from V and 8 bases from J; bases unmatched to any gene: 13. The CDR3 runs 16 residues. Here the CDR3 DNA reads TGTGCCAGCAGCACCGGAGCACTAGCGGGTGTCGATGAGCAGTTCTTC. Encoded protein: CASSTGALAGVDEQFF.

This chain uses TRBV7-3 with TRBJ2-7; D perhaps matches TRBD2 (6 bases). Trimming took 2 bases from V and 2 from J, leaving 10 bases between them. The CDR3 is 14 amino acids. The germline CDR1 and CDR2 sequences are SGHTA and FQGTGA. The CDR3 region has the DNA TGTGCCAGCAGCTTAGCGGGGAGGACCTACGAGCAGTACTTC. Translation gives CASSLAGRTYEQYF.

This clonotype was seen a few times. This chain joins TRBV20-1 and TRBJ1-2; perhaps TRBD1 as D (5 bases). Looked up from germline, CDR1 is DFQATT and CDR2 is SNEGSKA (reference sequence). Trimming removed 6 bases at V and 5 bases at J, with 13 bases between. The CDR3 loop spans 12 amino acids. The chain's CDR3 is CSATGTDYGYTF. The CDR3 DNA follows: TGCAGTGCGACCGGGACGGATTATGGCTACACCTTC.

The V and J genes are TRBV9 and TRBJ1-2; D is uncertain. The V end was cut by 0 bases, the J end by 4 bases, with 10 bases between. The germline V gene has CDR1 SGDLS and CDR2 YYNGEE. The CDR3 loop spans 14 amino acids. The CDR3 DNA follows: TGTGCCAGCAGCGTAGCGGGCACTTCCTATGGCTACACCTTC. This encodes CASSVAGTSYGYTF. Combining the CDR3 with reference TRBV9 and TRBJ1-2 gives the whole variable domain DSGVTQTPKHLITATGQRVTLRCSPRSGDLSVYWYQQSLDQGLQFLIQYYNGEERAKGNILERFSAQQFPDLHSELNLSSLELGDSALYFCASSVAGTSYGYTFGSGTRLTVV.

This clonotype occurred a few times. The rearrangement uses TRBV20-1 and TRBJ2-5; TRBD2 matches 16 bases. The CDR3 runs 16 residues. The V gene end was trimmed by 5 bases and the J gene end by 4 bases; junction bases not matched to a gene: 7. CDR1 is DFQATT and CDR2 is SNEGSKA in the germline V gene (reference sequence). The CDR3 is CSASGLAGGAGETQYF. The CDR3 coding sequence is TGCAGTGCTTCGGGACTAGCGGGGGGGGCCGGAGAGACCCAGTACTTC.

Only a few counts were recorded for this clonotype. The chain's CDR3 is CASSYSPAVFSYEQYF. The CDR3 DNA is TGTGCCAGCAGTTACTCACCGGCGGTATTCTCCTACGAGCAGTACTTC. The V call is TRBV6-2 or TRBV6-3, the J call TRBJ2-7; D not certain. Germline V CDR1 and CDR2: MNHEY, SVGEGT. Trimming cost V 0 bases and J 0 bases, with 12 bases left between them. The CDR3 length is 16 residues.

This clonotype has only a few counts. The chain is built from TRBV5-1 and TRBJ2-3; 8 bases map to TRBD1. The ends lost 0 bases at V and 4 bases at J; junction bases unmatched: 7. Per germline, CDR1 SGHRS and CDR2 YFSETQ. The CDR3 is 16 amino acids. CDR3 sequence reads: CASSLAVQGASDTQYF. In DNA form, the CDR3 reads TGCGCCAGCAGCTTGGCCGTCCAGGGGGCCTCAGATACGCAGTATTTT. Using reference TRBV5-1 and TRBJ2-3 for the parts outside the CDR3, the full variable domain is KAGVTQTPRYLIKTRGQQVTLSCSPISGHRSVSWYQQTPGQGLQFLFEYFSETQRNKGNFPGRFSGRQFSNSRSEMNVSTLELGDSALYLCASSLAVQGASDTQYFGPGTRLTVL.

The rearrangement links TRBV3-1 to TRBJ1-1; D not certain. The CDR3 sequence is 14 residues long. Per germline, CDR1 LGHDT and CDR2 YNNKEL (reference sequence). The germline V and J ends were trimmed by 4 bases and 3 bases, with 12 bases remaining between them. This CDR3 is CASSRYTDDTEAFF. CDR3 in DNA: TGTGCCAGCAGCCGATATACGGACGACACTGAAGCTTTCTTT.

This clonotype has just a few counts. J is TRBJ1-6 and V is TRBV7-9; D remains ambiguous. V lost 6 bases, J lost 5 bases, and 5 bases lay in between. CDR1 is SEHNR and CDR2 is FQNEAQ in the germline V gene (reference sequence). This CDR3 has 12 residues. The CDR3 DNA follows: TGTGCCAGCAGTTGGGATAATTCACCCCTCCACTTT. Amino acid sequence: CASSWDNSPLHF.